This TCR beta chain is from a study of monozygotic twins with inflammatory bowel disease. One blood sample of around 2.5 ml was taken from each donor. Germline V gives CDR1 LGHNA, CDR2 YNFKEQ. The CDR3 runs to 17 residues. The study, taken as a whole, reports: There was no way to distinguish the different T cell subtypes.

A note on this clonotype: The antigen is unknown.

Two nested PCRs, approximately 16 and 10 cycles, amplified TCRalpha and TCRbeta cDNA. Each CDR3 protein gets one entry in TCRdb, which reprocessed the 5' RACE reads and gives no DNA. This repertoire comprises some 440,000 distinct CDR3 sequences; its ten largest clones make up about 2.3%. The specimen sequenced was blood. This receptor was taken from a human donor with ulcerative colitis or Crohn's disease, or a healthy co-twin of an affected twin (not recorded which). This chain uses TRBV4-2 with TRBJ2-7; the D call of TRBD1 rests on TCRdb alone, since no DNA is present to check it. CDR3 loop: CASSQDPGQDVALGQYF.